The 26 T cell receptor beta chains below come from one sample, sequenced in a study of T-cell memory formation after mild COVID-19. A single record per CDR3 protein comes from TCRdb applying MiXCR to the 5' RACE reads. Of around 200,000 distinct CDR3 sequences in the sample, 10% were seen once. The specimen was PBMCs or a T cell subset sorted from them (not recorded which). Source of these receptors: a man between 18 and 29 years old who had mild COVID-19 (a few samples of this study predate the infection). Cell type and time point are not known.

A few counts support this clonotype. The rearrangement links TRBV12-3 or TRBV12-4 to TRBJ2-1; TRBD2 is a possible D gene (6 bases). V lost 4 bases to trimming and J lost 5 bases, with 12 bases between them. The CDR3 spans 14 residues. DNA for the CDR3: TGTGCCAGCAGTTCCGGGACTCCCCACAATGAGCAGTTCTTC. Amino acids: CASSSGTPHNEQFF.

This clonotype was seen only a few times. V and J are TRBV7-2 and TRBJ1-1, with TRBD1 as a possible D gene (6 bases). Trimming took 8 bases from V and 11 from J, leaving 18 bases between them. The CDR3 covers 12 residues. Germline V gene lookup returns CDR1 SGHTA and CDR2 FQGNSA. The CDR3 loop is CASLQRGASAFF. CDR3 nucleotides: TGTGCCAGCTTACAACGGGGGGCTTCTGCTTTCTTT. Combining the CDR3 with reference TRBV7-2 and TRBJ1-1 gives the whole variable domain GAGVSQSPSNKVTEKGKDVELRCDPISGHTALYWYRQSLGQGLEFLIYFQGNSAPDKSGLPSDRFSAERTGGSVSTLTIQRTQQEDSAVYLCASLQRGASAFFGQGTRLTVV.

The genes are TRBV7-2 and TRBJ2-5; maybe TRBD2 (7 bases). Germline V gene lookup returns CDR1 SGHTA and CDR2 FQGNSA. Trimming cost V 5 bases and J 4 bases, with 11 bases left between them. CDR3 length: 13 residues. CDR3 sequence: CASSGGAGETQYF. CDR3 in DNA: TGTGCCAGCAGCGGGGGGGCTGGAGAGACCCAGTACTTC.

The chain links TRBV2 to TRBJ2-7; D possibly corresponds to TRBD2 (6 bases). Germline values: CDR1 SNHLY, CDR2 FYNNEI. This CDR3 contains 13 residues. Trimming cost V 4 bases and J 3 bases, with 10 bases left between them. The CDR3 nucleotides read TGTGCCAGCAGTGCGGGGGTTAGCTACGAGCAGTACTTC. Its translation is CASSAGVSYEQYF.

V and J are TRBV4-3 and TRBJ1-4; 7 bases are a match to TRBD1. J gave up 2 bases and V 0 bases, and 12 bases lay outside the gene matches. Germline-derived CDR1 and CDR2 are LGHNA and YSLEER. CDR3 length: 19 residues. CDR3 in DNA: TGCGCCAGCAGCCAAGATCAGGAGGGGGCGTCTGATACTAATGAAAAACTGTTTTTT. Its protein is CASSQDQEGASDTNEKLFF.

This clonotype was observed a few times. The rearrangement links TRBV7-6 to TRBJ2-5; 10 nucleotides agree with TRBD2. The CDR3 is made up of 15 amino acids. V lost 4 bases, J lost 5 bases, and 7 bases stayed unmatched. CDR1 and CDR2 (germline): SGHVS, FNYEAQ. The chain's CDR3 is CASSYSGGPAETQYF. The CDR3 coding sequence is TGTGCCAGCAGCTATAGCGGGGGGCCGGCCGAGACCCAGTACTTC.

This clonotype was seen many times. V usage is TRBV5-6 and J usage is TRBJ2-1; 8 nucleotides align to TRBD1. The ends lost 1 base at V and 6 bases at J; junction bases unmatched: 6. Germline V gene lookup returns CDR1 SGHDT and CDR2 YYEEEE. The CDR3 runs to 15 residues. CDR3 sequence (DNA): TGTGCCAGCAGCTTGAAGGACAGGGTCACCAATGAGCAGTTCTTC. Translating gives CASSLKDRVTNEQFF.

The genes are TRBV20-1 and TRBJ1-5; D is perhaps TRBD1 (6 bases). The CDR3 spans 14 residues. Germline V CDR1 and CDR2: DFQATT, SNEGSKA (reference sequence). V was cut by 5 bases and J by 0 bases, with 11 bases left in between. The CDR3: CSAGTGASNQPQHF. CDR3 nucleotides: TGCAGTGCTGGGACGGGGGCTAGCAATCAGCCCCAGCATTTT.

This clonotype was observed at least ten times. The V gene is TRBV7-9, the J gene TRBJ1-6; D gene unclear. The CDR3 runs to 12 residues. From germline, CDR1 is SEHNR and CDR2 FQNEAQ (reference sequence). V was trimmed by 1 base and J by 8 bases, leaving 3 bases between them. CDR3 residues: CASSLEYSPLHF. The CDR3 nucleotides are TGTGCCAGCAGCTTAGAGTATTCACCCCTCCACTTT. Full variable domain (missing parts from reference TRBV7-9 and TRBJ1-6): DTGVSQNPRHKITKRGQNVTFRCDPISEHNRLYWYRQTLGQGPEFLTYFQNEAQLEKSRLLSDRFSAERPKGSFSTLEIQRTEQGDSAMYLCASSLEYSPLHFGNGTRLTVT.

The gene calls are TRBV6-6 and TRBJ2-6, with TRBD1 as a possible D gene (6 bases). The V gene lost 6 bases and the J gene lost 1 base, with 16 bases spanning the gap. The CDR3 extends over 17 amino acids. Germline CDR1 is MNHNY and CDR2 is SVGAGI (reference sequence). This CDR3 reads CASRWTVLVSGANVLTF. In nucleotides, the CDR3 is TGTGCCAGCAGATGGACAGTCCTCGTATCTGGGGCCAACGTCCTGACTTTC.

A few counts support this clonotype. This rearrangement joins TRBV20-1 to TRBJ2-7; D may correspond to TRBD1 or TRBD2 (6 bases each). The CDR3 runs to 15 residues. Trimming cost V 3 bases and J 2 bases, with 17 bases left between them. The germline V gene encodes CDR1 DFQATT and CDR2 SNEGSKA (reference sequence). As DNA, the CDR3 is TGCAGTGCTAGTAAGGAGGGGGACCGTCCCTACGAGCAGTACTTC. This sequence encodes CSASKEGDRPYEQYF.

This clonotype was seen a handful of times. V is TRBV6-5 and J is TRBJ1-2, with TRBD1 matching over 8 bases. CDR3 length equals 17 residues. CDR1 and CDR2 from the germline V gene are MNHEY and SVGAGI. Trimming cost V 0 bases and J 5 bases; bases outside gene matches: 11. The CDR3 region is CASSYSAQGAGGYGYTF. DNA of the CDR3: TGTGCCAGCAGTTACTCGGCGCAGGGGGCTGGGGGGTATGGCTACACCTTC.

This clonotype has ten or more counts. The chain has TRBV7-9 and TRBJ2-3; 8 bases fit TRBD1. Looked up from germline, CDR1 is SEHNR and CDR2 is FQNEAQ (reference sequence). The junction had 5 bases not matched to a gene; V was cut back by 3 bases and J by 6 bases. The CDR3 loop spans 14 amino acids. CDR3 protein: CASSLTGDMDTQYF. The CDR3, as DNA: TGTGCCAGCAGCTTGACAGGGGATATGGATACGCAGTATTTT.

CDR3 loop: CASSPDLGATGGKLFF. In DNA form, the CDR3 reads TGCGCCAGCAGCCCGGACCTCGGGGCTACCGGAGGAAAACTGTTTTTT. This rearrangement joins TRBV4-1 to TRBJ1-4; D might be TRBD1 (5 bases). With 4 bases removed from V and 10 bases from J, the gap between germline ends came to 22 bases. The CDR3 sequence is 16 residues long. CDR1 and CDR2 from the germline V gene are MGHRA and YSYEKL.

This clonotype showed up just a few times. This chain's CDR3 is CSAANPAGATDTQYF. CDR3 coding DNA: TGCAGTGCAGCGAACCCAGCGGGAGCCACAGATACGCAGTATTTT. V is TRBV20-1 and J is TRBJ2-3, with 8 nucleotides matching TRBD2. The CDR3 is 15 residues long. Germline values: CDR1 DFQATT, CDR2 SNEGSKA (reference sequence). V was pared by 6 bases and J by 2 bases, with 10 bases of the junction left unmatched.

This clonotype was counted ten times or more. This sequence joins TRBV20-1 and TRBJ2-3; possible D gene TRBD2, 7 bases. The CDR3 covers 14 residues. V lost 3 bases, J lost 5 bases, and 15 bases lay in between. Germline V gene lookup returns CDR1 DFQATT and CDR2 SNEGSKA (reference sequence). CDR3 DNA sequence: TGCAGTGCTAGTGCGGGGGCAGATGTAGATACGCAGTATTTT. It is translated as CSASAGADVDTQYF.

This clonotype has at least ten counts. The J gene is TRBJ2-1, the V gene TRBV12-3 or TRBV12-4; unclear D gene. The CDR3 runs 14 residues. The V gene lost 5 bases and the J gene lost 2 bases, with 10 bases spanning the gap. The CDR3 region is CASSPWGPYNEQFF. The CDR3 nucleotides read TGTGCCAGCAGTCCCTGGGGTCCCTACAATGAGCAGTTCTTC.

This clonotype was seen repeatedly, ten times or more. The chain carries TRBV4-3 and TRBJ2-2; TRBD1 might be the D (6 bases). Trimming removed 1 base from V and 8 bases from J, with 20 bases in between. Germline V gene sequence: CDR1 LGHNA, CDR2 YSLEER. This CDR3 comprises 17 residues. DNA for the CDR3: TGCGCCAGCAGCCAAGGAATACCAGGGGAATCGTGGGGGGAGCTGTTTTTT. As protein: CASSQGIPGESWGELFF.

This chain links TRBV12-3 or TRBV12-4 with TRBJ1-6; 7 bases fit TRBD1. The CDR3 has 15 amino acids. The V segment lost 1 base and the J segment 4 bases; nucleotides outside the gene matches: 1. The CDR3 reads CASSLGGQYNSPLHF. CDR3 DNA: TGTGCCAGCAGTTTAGGGGGACAGTATAATTCACCCCTCCACTTT.

The chain employs TRBV12-3 or TRBV12-4 and TRBJ2-3; 9 nucleotides line up with TRBD2. The CDR3 contains 14 residues. The ends lost 3 bases at V and 7 bases at J; junction bases unmatched: 5. This chain's CDR3 is CASSLGGGAHTQYF. CDR3 coding DNA: TGTGCCAGCAGTTTGGGCGGGGGGGCTCATACGCAGTATTTT.

This chain joins TRBV5-4 and TRBJ2-5; the D gene is possibly TRBD2 (5 bases). CDR1 and CDR2 from the germline V gene are SGHNT and YYREEE (reference sequence). This CDR3 region has 15 residues. Trimming cost V 4 bases and J 4 bases, with 17 bases left between them. This CDR3 reads CASSLGRLAGETQYF. In DNA, the CDR3 is TGTGCCAGCAGCCTAGGAAGGCTAGCTGGAGAGACCCAGTACTTC.

The chain joins TRBV28 to TRBJ1-3; D might be TRBD1 (5 bases). Trimming cost V 4 bases and J 8 bases, with 12 bases left between them. The CDR3 extends over 13 amino acids. Looked up from germline, CDR1 is MDHEN and CDR2 is SYDVKM. The CDR3 spells CASSSGRSDTIYF. The CDR3 bases are TGTGCCAGCAGTTCGGGACGGTCGGACACCATATATTTT.

The V and J genes are TRBV3-1 and TRBJ2-4; no reliable D call. CDR3 length: 13 residues. CDR1 and CDR2 from the germline V gene are LGHDT and YNNKEL (reference sequence). The V end was cut by 4 bases, the J end by 5 bases, with 9 bases between. This CDR3 is CASSPLSQNIQYF. CDR3 coding DNA: TGTGCCAGCAGCCCGCTTTCACAAAACATTCAGTACTTC.

The sample holds a few counts of this clonotype. The J gene is TRBJ2-6, the V gene TRBV7-3; D remains ambiguous. Between the trimmed V and J ends, which lost 1 base and 1 base, there was a span of 17 bases. The germline CDR1 and CDR2 sequences are SGHTA and FQGTGA. This CDR3 contains 19 residues. CDR3 loop: CASSLRASQDRSGANVLTF. CDR3 in DNA: TGTGCCAGCAGCTTAAGGGCTTCGCAGGATCGTTCTGGGGCCAACGTCCTGACTTTC.

This clonotype was seen a few times. This chain joins TRBV12-3 or TRBV12-4 and TRBJ1-3; the D is unclear. The CDR3 covers 13 residues. Trimming took 5 bases from V and 3 from J, leaving 8 bases between them. The DNA for the CDR3 is TGTGCCAGCAGTCCCAACATTGGAAACACCATATATTTT. Amino acids: CASSPNIGNTIYF.

This chain connects TRBV2 to TRBJ1-1; possibly TRBD1 for D (5 bases). V was clipped by 9 bases and J by 2 bases, with 13 bases between them. The CDR3 contains 13 residues. Germline V lookup: CDR1 SNHLY, CDR2 FYNNEI. CDR3 bases: TGTGCCAGTTTACGGGACTTTAACACTGAAGCTTTCTTT. Amino acids: CASLRDFNTEAFF.